Below, 13 T cell receptor beta chains from the same sample are listed, as sequenced in a study of T-cell reconstitution after alpha-beta-depleted transplantation in children. As it was prepared, the TCRbeta library received unique molecular identifiers. TCRdb ran MiXCR on the PCR reads and lists one entry per CDR3 protein. This sample yields approximately 130,000 distinct CDR3 sequences, of which about 9.9% are seen a single time; under 30% belongs to the top ten. The sequencing here drew on PBMCs, mostly from graft donor cells, taken 180 days after TCRalphabeta/CD19-depleted stem cell transplant. Receptors were obtained from a girl under two years old who had a stem cell transplant for combined immunodeficiency, so the T cells may come from the graft donor.

The rearrangement joins TRBV18 to TRBJ1-2; D remains ambiguous. The V end lost 5 bases, the J end lost 8 bases, and 18 bases lay between the germline ends. The germline gives CDR1 KGHSH, CDR2 LQKENI. There are 14 residues in the CDR3. DNA of the CDR3: TGTGCCAGCTCATCCGGATGGACTAGACGCGGCTACACCTTC. This translates into CASSSGWTRRGYTF. Using reference TRBV18 and TRBJ1-2 for the parts outside the CDR3, the full variable domain is NAGVMQNPRHLVRRRGQEARLRCSPMKGHSHVYWYRQLPEEGLKFMVYLQKENIIDESGMPKERFSAEFPKEGPSILRIQQVVRGDSAAYFCASSSGWTRRGYTFGSGTRLTVV.

A few counts support this clonotype. This chain connects TRBV19 to TRBJ1-5, with D possibly being TRBD1 (6 bases). Trimming pared 4 bases from V and 3 bases from J, leaving 10 bases between. The CDR3 is made up of 14 amino acids. Looked up from germline, CDR1 is LNHDA and CDR2 is SQIVND (reference sequence). CDR3 protein: CASSTGQLNQPQHF. Written as DNA, the CDR3 is TGTGCCAGTAGTACTGGACAGCTCAATCAGCCCCAGCATTTT. Filled out from reference TRBV19 and TRBJ1-5, the complete variable domain reads DGGITQSPKYLFRKEGQNVTLSCEQNLNHDAMYWYRQDPGQGLRLIYYSQIVNDFQKGDIAEGYSVSREKKESFPLTVTSAQKNPTAFYLCASSTGQLNQPQHFGDGTRLSIL.

This clonotype occurred a few times. CDR3 in DNA: TGTGCCAGCAGCTTTGGGGGGGGGGCCGGCGAGACCCAGTACTTC. Translating it yields CASSFGGGAGETQYF. J is TRBJ2-5 and V is TRBV7-2; perhaps TRBD2 as D (7 bases). Germline CDR1 is SGHTA and CDR2 is FQGNSA. The CDR3 length is 15 residues. Trimming left V 3 bases short and J 5 bases short, with 16 bases between.

This sequence joins TRBV28 and TRBJ1-2; D remains unclear. CDR3 length equals 13 residues. From germline, CDR1 is MDHEN and CDR2 SYDVKM. V was pared by 2 bases and J by 6 bases, with 10 bases between. The CDR3 DNA reads as TGTGCCAGCAGTTTAGGGAGGGCCGATGGCTACACCTTC. This sequence encodes CASSLGRADGYTF.

This clonotype was found a few times. V usage is TRBV7-2 and J usage is TRBJ1-5, with unresolved D. CDR1 and CDR2 (germline): SGHTA, FQGNSA. The CDR3 sequence is 15 residues long. The germline V and J ends were trimmed by 0 bases and 2 bases, with 8 bases remaining between them. The CDR3 sequence: CASSLARGGNQPQHF. The CDR3, as DNA: TGTGCCAGCAGCTTAGCCCGGGGAGGCAATCAGCCCCAGCATTTT.

The chain combines TRBV20-1 with TRBJ2-2; the D gene could be TRBD1 or TRBD2 (5 bases each). The CDR3 runs 14 residues. V lost 2 bases and J 4 bases, leaving 11 bases between the germline ends. Germline assignment: CDR1 DFQATT and CDR2 SNEGSKA (reference sequence). The CDR3 reads CSARSGTGTGELFF. The DNA of the CDR3 is TGCAGTGCTAGATCCGGGACGGGCACCGGGGAGCTGTTTTTT.

The chain links TRBV5-1 to TRBJ2-7; 9 nucleotides match TRBD2. Germline V lookup: CDR1 SGHRS, CDR2 YFSETQ. V lost 4 bases to trimming and J lost 2 bases; unmatched junction nucleotides: 7. The CDR3 loop spans 15 amino acids. The DNA of the CDR3 is TGCGCCAGCAGCCCCCCTAGCGGGGCCACCTACGAGCAGTACTTC. It is translated as CASSPPSGATYEQYF.

The table lists this clonotype with many counts. The rearrangement uses TRBV5-6 and TRBJ1-3; no clear D. Trimming shortened V by 3 bases and J by 7 bases, and 17 bases separated the two germline ends. Germline-derived CDR1 and CDR2 are SGHDT and YYEEEE. The CDR3 has 15 residues. CDR3 nucleotides: TGTGCCAGCAGCTCTAAAGCAGCAAGCCCGAACACCATATATTTT. Residues: CASSSKAASPNTIYF.

This clonotype has only a few counts. V is TRBV9 and J is TRBJ2-7, with a tentative D call TRBD1 (6 bases). The V and J ends lost 0 bases and 0 bases respectively, with 10 bases between them. The CDR3 loop spans 15 amino acids. CDR1 SGDLS and CDR2 YYNGEE come from the germline V gene. In DNA form, the CDR3 reads TGTGCCAGCAGCGTAGGACAGGCGATCTCCTACGAGCAGTACTTC. This encodes CASSVGQAISYEQYF.

V is TRBV4-3 and J is TRBJ2-2; the D is unclear. V was clipped by 2 bases and J by 4 bases, with 11 bases between them. The CDR3 totals 15 residues. CDR1 is LGHNA, CDR2 YSLEER, per germline. In DNA form, the CDR3 reads TGCGCCAGCAGCCAATCCAAGGGAATCACCGGGGAGCTGTTTTTT. Amino acid sequence: CASSQSKGITGELFF.

This rearrangement joins TRBV28 to TRBJ1-6; D is uncertain. V was clipped by 3 bases and J by 6 bases, with 15 bases between them. The V gene's germline CDR1 is MDHEN and CDR2 SYDVKM. CDR3 length equals 16 residues. CDR3 DNA sequence: TGTGCCAGCAGTTTTCCGGTCCTGGAGGGTAATTCACCCCTCCACTTT. The encoded protein is CASSFPVLEGNSPLHF.

The chain links TRBV11-1 to TRBJ2-5; 8 bases agree with TRBD2. V lost 5 bases, J lost 4 bases, and 9 bases stayed unmatched. This CDR3 region has 15 residues. CDR1 is SGHAT, CDR2 FQDESV, per germline (reference sequence). The CDR3 DNA is TGTGCCAGCAGCCGGGCGGGGGGACACCGAGAGACCCAGTACTTC. Residues: CASSRAGGHRETQYF. Supplemented by reference TRBV11-1 and TRBJ2-5, the full variable domain reads EAEVAQSPRYKITEKSQAVAFWCDPISGHATLYWYRQILGQGPELLVQFQDESVVDDSQLPKDRFSAERLKGVDSTLKIQPAELGDSAMYLCASSRAGGHRETQYFGPGTRLLVL.

This rearrangement joins TRBV7-9 to TRBJ2-5; TRBD1 might be the D (5 bases). Between the trimmed V and J ends, which lost 2 bases and 5 bases, there was a span of 15 bases. CDR1 is SEHNR, CDR2 FQNEAQ, per germline (reference sequence). The CDR3 runs to 15 residues. CDR3 bases: TGTGCCAGCAGCTTAACCCCAGGACACGGGGAGACCCAGTACTTC. Amino acid sequence: CASSLTPGHGETQYF.